This T cell receptor (beta chain) was recorded in a study of cytomegalovirus exposure and HLA in healthy donors. General study findings and limits: Associated with cytomegalovirus, according to the listing, were fewer than 200 TCR beta chains.

Here immunoSEQ multiplex PCR was the method, and the copy in TCRdb shows in-frame clones only, minus some. Among around 300,000 clones listed, approximately 88% were seen once. Details on this clone: Its antigen is not identified.

The CDR3 runs to 16 residues. Unmatched junction bases numbered 11, after V lost 5 bases and J lost 4 bases. Germline CDR1 and CDR2: MNHEY and SMNVEV (reference sequence). Sequenced: PBMCs. V and J are TRBV27 and TRBJ2-7, with TRBD1 matching 10 bases. The sequence derives from a woman aged 18-30 years in good health and CMV-seronegative. CDR3 protein: CASSPYSDRGWYEQYF. The DNA for the CDR3 is TGTGCCAGCAGTCCCTACTCGGACAGGGGGTGGTACGAGCAGTACTTC.